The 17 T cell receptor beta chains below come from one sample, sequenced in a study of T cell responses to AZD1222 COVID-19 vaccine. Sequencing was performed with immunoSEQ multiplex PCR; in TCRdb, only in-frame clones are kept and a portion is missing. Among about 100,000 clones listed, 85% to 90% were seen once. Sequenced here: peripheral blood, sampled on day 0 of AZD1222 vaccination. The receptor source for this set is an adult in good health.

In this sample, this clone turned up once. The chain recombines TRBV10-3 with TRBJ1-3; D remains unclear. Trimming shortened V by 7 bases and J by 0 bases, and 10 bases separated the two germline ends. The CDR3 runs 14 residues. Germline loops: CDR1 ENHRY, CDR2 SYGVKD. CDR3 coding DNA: TGTGCCATCAACGGTGACTACTCTGGAAACACCATATATTTT. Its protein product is CAINGDYSGNTIYF.

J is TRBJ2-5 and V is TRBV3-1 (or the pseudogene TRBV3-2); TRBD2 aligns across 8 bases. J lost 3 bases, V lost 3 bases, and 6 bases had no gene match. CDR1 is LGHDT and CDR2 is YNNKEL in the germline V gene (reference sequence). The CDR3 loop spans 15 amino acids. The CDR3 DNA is TGTGCCAGCAGCCATCGACGGGGGGGCAAAGAGACCCAGTACTTC. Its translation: CASSHRRGGKETQYF.

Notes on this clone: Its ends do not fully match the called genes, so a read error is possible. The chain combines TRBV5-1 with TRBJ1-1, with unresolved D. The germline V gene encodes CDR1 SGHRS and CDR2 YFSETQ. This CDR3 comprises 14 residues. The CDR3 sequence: CASSSLLEVSTVTF. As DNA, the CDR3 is TGCGCCAGCAGCTCTCTATTAGAGGTGAGCACCGTAACTTTT.

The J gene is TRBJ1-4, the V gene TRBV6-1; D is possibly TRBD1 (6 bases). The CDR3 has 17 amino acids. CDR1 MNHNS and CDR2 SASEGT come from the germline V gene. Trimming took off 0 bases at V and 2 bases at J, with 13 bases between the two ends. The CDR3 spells CASSEALVQGTNEKLFF. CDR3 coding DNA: TGTGCCAGCAGTGAAGCGCTGGTACAGGGCACTAATGAAAAACTGTTTTTT.

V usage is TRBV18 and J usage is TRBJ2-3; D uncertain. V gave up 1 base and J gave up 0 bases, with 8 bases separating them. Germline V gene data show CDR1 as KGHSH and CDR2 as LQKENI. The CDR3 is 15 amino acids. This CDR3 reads CASSPRSSSTDTQYF. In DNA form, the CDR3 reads TGTGCCAGCTCACCACGCTCCTCTAGCACAGATACGCAGTATTTT.

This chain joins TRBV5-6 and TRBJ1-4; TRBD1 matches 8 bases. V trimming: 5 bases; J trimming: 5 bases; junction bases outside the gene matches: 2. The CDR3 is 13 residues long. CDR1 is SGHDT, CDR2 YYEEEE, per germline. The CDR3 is CASRRQGNEKLFF. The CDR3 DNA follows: TGTGCCAGCAGACGACAGGGGAATGAAAAACTGTTTTTT.

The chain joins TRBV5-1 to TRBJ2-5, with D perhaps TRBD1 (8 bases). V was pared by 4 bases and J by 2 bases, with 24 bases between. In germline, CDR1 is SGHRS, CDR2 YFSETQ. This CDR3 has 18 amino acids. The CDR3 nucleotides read TGCGCCAGCAGCACCGGACAGGGAGGGGGGAGTGGACAAGAGACCCAGTACTTC. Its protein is CASSTGQGGGSGQETQYF.

The CDR3 bases are TGCGCCAGCAGCCAAGAACAAGTGAGGGTCGCGAACACCGGGGAGCTGTTTTTT. This codes for CASSQEQVRVANTGELFF. The chain uses TRBV4-3 and TRBJ2-2; D perhaps matches TRBD2 (5 bases). Germline V gives CDR1 LGHNA, CDR2 YSLEER. The CDR3 is 18 amino acids. V gave up 0 bases and J gave up 0 bases, with 14 bases separating them.

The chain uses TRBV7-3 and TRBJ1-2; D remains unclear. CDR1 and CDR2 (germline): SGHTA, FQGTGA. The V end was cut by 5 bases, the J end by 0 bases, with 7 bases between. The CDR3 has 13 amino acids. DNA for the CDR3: TGTGCCAGCAGCCCGGGAGCTAACTATGGCTACACCTTC. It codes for CASSPGANYGYTF.

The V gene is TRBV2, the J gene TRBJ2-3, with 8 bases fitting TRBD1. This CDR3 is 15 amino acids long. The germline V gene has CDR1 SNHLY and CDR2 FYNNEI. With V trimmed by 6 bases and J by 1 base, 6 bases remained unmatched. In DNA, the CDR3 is TGTGCCAGCAGCTTGGACAGGGTCGGCACAGATACGCAGTATTTT. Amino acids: CASSLDRVGTDTQYF.

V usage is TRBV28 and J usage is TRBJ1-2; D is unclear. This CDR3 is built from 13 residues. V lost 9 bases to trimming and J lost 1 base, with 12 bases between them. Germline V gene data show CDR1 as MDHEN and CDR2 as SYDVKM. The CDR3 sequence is CASHGPHNYGYTF. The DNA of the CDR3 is TGTGCCAGTCACGGGCCCCATAACTATGGCTACACCTTC.

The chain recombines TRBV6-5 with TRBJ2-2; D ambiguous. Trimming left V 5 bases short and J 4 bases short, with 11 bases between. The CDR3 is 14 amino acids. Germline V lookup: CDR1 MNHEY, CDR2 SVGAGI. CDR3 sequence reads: CASSRLGVTGELFF. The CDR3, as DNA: TGTGCCAGCAGTCGCCTTGGGGTCACCGGGGAGCTGTTTTTT.

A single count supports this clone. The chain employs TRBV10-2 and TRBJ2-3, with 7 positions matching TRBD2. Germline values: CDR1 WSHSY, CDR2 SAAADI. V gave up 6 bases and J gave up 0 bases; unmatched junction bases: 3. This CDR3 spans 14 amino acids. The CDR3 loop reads CASRRDYSTDTQYF. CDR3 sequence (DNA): TGCGCCAGCAGAAGGGACTATAGCACAGATACGCAGTATTTT.

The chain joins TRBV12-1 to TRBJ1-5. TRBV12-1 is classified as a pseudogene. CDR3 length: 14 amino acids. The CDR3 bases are TGTGCCAGCAGCTGCCGGGTCCCTCTGGAGCCCCAGCATTTT. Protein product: CASSCRVPLEPQHF.

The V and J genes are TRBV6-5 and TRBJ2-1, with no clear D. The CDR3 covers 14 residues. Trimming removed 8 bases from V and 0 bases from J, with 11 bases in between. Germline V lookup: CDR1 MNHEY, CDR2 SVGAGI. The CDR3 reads CASLARSSYNEQFF. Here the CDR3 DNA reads TGTGCCAGCCTGGCGAGGAGCTCCTACAATGAGCAGTTCTTC.

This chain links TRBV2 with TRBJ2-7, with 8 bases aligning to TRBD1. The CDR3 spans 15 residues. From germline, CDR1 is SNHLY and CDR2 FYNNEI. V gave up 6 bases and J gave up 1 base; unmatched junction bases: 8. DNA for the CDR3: TGTGCCAGCAGAGATAGGACAGGGCTATCCTACGAGCAGTACTTC. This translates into CASRDRTGLSYEQYF. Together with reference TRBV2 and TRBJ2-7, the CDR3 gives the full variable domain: EPEVTQTPSHQVTQMGQEVILRCVPISNHLYFYWYRQILGQKVEFLVSFYNNEISEKSEIFDDQFSVERPDGSNFTLKIRSTKLEDSAMYFCASRDRTGLSYEQYFGPGTRLTVT.

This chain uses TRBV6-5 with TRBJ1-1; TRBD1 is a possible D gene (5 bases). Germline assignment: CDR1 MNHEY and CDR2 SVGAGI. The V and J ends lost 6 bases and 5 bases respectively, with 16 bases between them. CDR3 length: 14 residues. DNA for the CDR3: TGTGCCAGCAGCAAAAAGGGAGGGGAGACTGAAGCTTTCTTT. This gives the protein CASSKKGGETEAFF.